This T cell receptor beta chain is drawn from a study of shared clonotypes between healthy human individuals. CD45RO-negative, CCR7-selected cells formed the naive CD8 fraction, which excluded terminally differentiated effector memory CD45RA+ cells. Assay used: immunoSEQ multiplex PCR; TCRdb lists only in-frame clones, some missing. This table has about 2.2 million clones, around 93% appearing once. The CDR3 spans 13 residues. Deletions cut 8 bases from V and 0 bases from J, with 11 bases between. Germline CDR1 is WSHSY and CDR2 is SAAADI. The sequence derives from a man aged 18 to 29 in good health. Some clones in this sample may be carry-over from other donors' samples. Sample: naive CD8+ T cells from PBMCs. The chain has TRBV10-2 and TRBJ2-7; D gene ambiguous. The CDR3 sequence: CASSQQSSYEQYF. In DNA, the CDR3 is TGCGCCAGCTCGCAGCAGAGCTCCTACGAGCAGTACTTC.